The source of this TCR beta chain is a study of blood T cells in healthy people across ages. A second PCR, run for about 7 to 11 cycles, used a sample-barcoded 5' primer plus a J-beta primer mix. Each CDR3 protein gets one entry after TCRdb re-called the 5' RACE reads with MiXCR. Of fewer than 1,200,000 distinct CDR3 sequences in the sample, under 30% were seen once. CDR1 is SGHDT, CDR2 YYEEEE, per germline. V shed 5 bases and J 3 bases; nucleotides not matched to a gene: 3. The CDR3 consists of 14 residues. These data were also filed under a second study, of T cells of mothers and their children. That source notes: Samples came from three healthy Caucasian mothers and their six children.

Sequencing was performed on blood. This clonotype was obtained from a girl aged 2 to 10 in good health. The chain links TRBV5-6 to TRBJ2-2; 8 bases are shared with TRBD1. As DNA, the CDR3 is TGTGCCAGCAGGCCCAGGGGGCACACCGGGGAGCTGTTTTTT. This codes for CASRPRGHTGELFF.